The next 14 T cell receptor beta chains were all read from a single sample in a study of T-cell memory formation after mild COVID-19. MiXCR, applied by TCRdb to the 5' RACE reads, yields one record per CDR3 protein. The sample has about 180,000 distinct CDR3 sequences; approximately 17% are singletons. Sequencing was carried out using PBMCs or a T cell subset sorted from them (not recorded which). Receptors were obtained from a man aged 18 to 29 who had mild COVID-19 (a few samples of this study predate the infection). Cell type and time point are not known.

This clonotype was observed many times. The CDR3 coding sequence is TGTGCCAGCAGTTTCGGGTTCACTGAAGCTTTCTTT. This translates into CASSFGFTEAFF. V usage is TRBV7-2 and J usage is TRBJ1-1; no firm D call. Germline V lookup: CDR1 SGHTA, CDR2 FQGNSA. The CDR3 is 12 amino acids. V lost 6 bases and J 4 bases, leaving 9 bases between the germline ends.

This clonotype was seen more than once but under ten times. J is TRBJ2-6 and V is TRBV6-2 or TRBV6-3; D gene uncertain. Germline assignment: CDR1 MNHEY and CDR2 SVGEGT. With 6 bases removed from V and 0 bases from J, the gap between germline ends came to 9 bases. The length of the CDR3 is 15 residues. The DNA of the CDR3 is TGTGCCAGCAGCCAACAGATCTCTGGGGCCAACGTCCTGACTTTC. Its translation: CASSQQISGANVLTF.

Only a few counts were recorded for this clonotype. V is TRBV10-2 and J is TRBJ1-6; D is perhaps TRBD1 (6 bases). Between the trimmed V and J ends, which lost 3 bases and 8 bases, there was a span of 23 bases. This CDR3 has 18 amino acids. Germline CDR1 is WSHSY and CDR2 is SAAADI. The CDR3 DNA reads TGCGCCAGCAGTGAACCGTCGACAGGCTTGGTCTTGGATTCACCCCTCCACTTT. As protein: CASSEPSTGLVLDSPLHF.

This clonotype was seen a few times. The chain links TRBV6-2 or TRBV6-3 to TRBJ2-5; D gene uncertain. The CDR3 is 12 amino acids. Trimming removed 2 bases from V and 5 bases from J, with 6 bases in between. Germline values: CDR1 MNHEY, CDR2 SVGEGT. The chain's CDR3 is CASSYTAETQYF. DNA for the CDR3: TGTGCCAGCAGTTACACAGCGGAGACCCAGTACTTC.

This clonotype was seen at least ten times. V usage is TRBV5-1 and J usage is TRBJ2-2; D ambiguous. The CDR3 sequence is 15 residues long. CDR1 SGHRS and CDR2 YFSETQ come from the germline V gene. Trimming left V 0 bases short and J 4 bases short, with 10 bases between. The CDR3 nucleotides read TGCGCCAGCAGCTTGGTTGAGTGGAGCACCGGGGAGCTGTTTTTT. Its protein product is CASSLVEWSTGELFF.

The CDR3 protein is CASSFRQGERETQYF. The DNA of the CDR3 is TGTGCCAGCAGCTTCAGACAGGGTGAACGTGAGACCCAGTACTTC. V is TRBV9 and J is TRBJ2-5; 7 positions agree with TRBD1. Germline V gene data show CDR1 as SGDLS and CDR2 as YYNGEE. V trimming: 4 bases; J trimming: 5 bases; junction bases outside the gene matches: 11. The CDR3 has 15 residues.

This chain uses TRBV12-3 or TRBV12-4 with TRBJ2-2; a possible D gene is TRBD2 (6 bases). Trimming removed 4 bases from V and 6 bases from J, with 9 bases in between. The CDR3 is 13 amino acids. CDR3 sequence: CASSSDYSGELFF. Written as DNA, the CDR3 is TGTGCCAGCAGTTCGGACTACTCCGGGGAGCTGTTTTTT.

This clonotype was seen only a few times. The chain links TRBV5-1 to TRBJ2-5; 7 bases agree with TRBD1. V gave up 4 bases and J gave up 1 base; unmatched junction bases: 4. In germline, CDR1 is SGHRS, CDR2 YFSETQ. The CDR3 covers 14 residues. The CDR3 region is CASSPGQIQETQYF. For the CDR3, the DNA is TGCGCCAGCAGCCCGGGACAGATCCAAGAGACCCAGTACTTC.

The sample holds a few counts of this clonotype. The V and J genes are TRBV5-5 and TRBJ1-1; 11 nucleotides agree with TRBD1. The germline gives CDR1 SGHKS, CDR2 YYEKEE (reference sequence). The length of the CDR3 is 15 residues. Trimming at V came to 2 bases and at J to 5 bases, leaving 5 bases not matched to a gene. The CDR3 DNA reads as TGTGCCAGCAGCTTAACGGGACAGGGGGGAACTGAAGCTTTCTTT. It translates to CASSLTGQGGTEAFF.

About this clonotype itself: Compared with germline, one end of the junction differs, possibly owing to a read error. The gene calls are TRBV7-8 and TRBJ2-5; 12 nucleotides match TRBD1. This CDR3 comprises 16 residues. In germline, CDR1 is SGHVS, CDR2 FQNEAQ. In DNA form, the CDR3 reads TGTCCCAGCACCCTTAGGGGACAGGGGGCAAGAGAGACCCAGTACTTC. Translated: CPSTLRGQGARETQYF.

The rearrangement uses TRBV5-1 and TRBJ1-2; 10 bases are a match to TRBD1. After removal of 3 bases from V and 7 bases from J, the junction contained 6 bases not matched to a gene. The CDR3 runs to 14 residues. Germline CDR1 is SGHRS and CDR2 is YFSETQ. This CDR3 is CASSSFGTGVGYTF. CDR3 nucleotide sequence: TGCGCCAGCAGCTCGTTCGGGACAGGGGTTGGCTACACCTTC.

Concerning this clonotype: Mismatch with germline at one junction end may stem from a read error. The chain couples TRBV28 to TRBJ2-1, with 7 bases fitting TRBD1. The CDR3 contains 11 residues. From germline, CDR1 is MDHEN and CDR2 SYDVKM. The chain's CDR3 is CRAGGSNEQFF. The CDR3 DNA reads as TGCAGGGCAGGGGGAAGCAATGAGCAGTTCTTC.

This clonotype was counted only a few times. The chain joins TRBV12-3 or TRBV12-4 to TRBJ1-3, with 8 nucleotides matching TRBD1. This CDR3 has 15 residues. V was pared by 5 bases and J by 3 bases, with 6 bases of the junction left unmatched. As DNA, the CDR3 is TGTGCCAGCAGTCTTCAGGGGGCAGGTGGAAACACCATATATTTT. This sequence encodes CASSLQGAGGNTIYF.

This chain connects TRBV27 to TRBJ1-5, with TRBD1 matching over 9 bases. This CDR3 region has 14 residues. V lost 6 bases to trimming and J lost 6 bases; unmatched junction nucleotides: 6. Germline V gene sequence: CDR1 MNHEY, CDR2 SMNVEV (reference sequence). The CDR3, as DNA: TGTGCCAGCAGGGGGACAGGGTCGGTTCAGCCCCAGCATTTT. Translation: CASRGTGSVQPQHF.